This T cell receptor beta chain is from a study of early T cells in non-severe SARS-CoV-2 infection. General observations from the study: Matching results from VDJdb favored anti-spike CD8 responses, leaving private and CD4 specificities undetected.

Germline V CDR1 and CDR2: KGHSH, LQKENI. The junction had 4 bases not matched to a gene; V was cut back by 8 bases and J by 2 bases. This CDR3 contains 14 residues. Unique molecular identifiers tagged individual cDNA molecules. One entry per CDR3 protein results from TCRdb running MiXCR on the 5' RACE reads. The sample lists 66,000 or so distinct CDR3 sequences, less than 15% seen once, with roughly 8.3% in the top ten. This clonotype was picked up many times. The antigen remains undetermined. Input material: whole blood. The chain uses TRBV18 and TRBJ2-3; 10 positions match TRBD2. This receptor was obtained from an adult who was a healthcare worker with PCR-confirmed SARS-CoV-2 infection or an uninfected control (not recorded which). CDR3 amino acids: CASTTSGITDTQYF. In DNA, the CDR3 is TGTGCCAGCACAACTAGCGGGATCACAGATACGCAGTATTTT. The entire variable domain, with the rest obtained from reference TRBV18 and TRBJ2-3, is as follows: NAGVMQNPRHLVRRRGQEARLRCSPMKGHSHVYWYRQLPEEGLKFMVYLQKENIIDESGMPKERFSAEFPKEGPSILRIQQVVRGDSAAYFCASTTSGITDTQYFGPGTRLTVL.